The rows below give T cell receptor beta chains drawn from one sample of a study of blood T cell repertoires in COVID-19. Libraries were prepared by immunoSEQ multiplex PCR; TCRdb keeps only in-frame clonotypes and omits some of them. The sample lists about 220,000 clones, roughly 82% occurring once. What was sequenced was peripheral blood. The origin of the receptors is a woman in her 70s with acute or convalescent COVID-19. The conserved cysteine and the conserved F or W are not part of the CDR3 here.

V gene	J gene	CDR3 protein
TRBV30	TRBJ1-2	AWSVVQSGYT
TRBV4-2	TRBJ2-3	ASSQKTYRGTDTQY
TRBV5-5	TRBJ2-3	ASSLGGTGTDTQY
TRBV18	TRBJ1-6	ASSPRWELNSPLH
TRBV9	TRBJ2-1	ASSVDGSGTEQF
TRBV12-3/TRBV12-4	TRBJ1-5	ASSQGGRAQH
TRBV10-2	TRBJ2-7	ASRPEPGGIYEQY
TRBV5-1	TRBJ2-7	ASKRQGAYEQY
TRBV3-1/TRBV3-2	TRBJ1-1	ASSPADRMNTEAF
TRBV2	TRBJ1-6	ASSEYNYLGSYNSPLH
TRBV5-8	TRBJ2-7	ASSLLGEGEY
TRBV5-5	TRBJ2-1	ASSSWDIANEQF
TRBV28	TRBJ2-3	ASSSLAGGRHLGDTQY
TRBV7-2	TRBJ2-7	ASSSTHQYEQY
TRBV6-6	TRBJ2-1	ASLEGSYNEQF
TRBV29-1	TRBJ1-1	SVSRQGGTEAF
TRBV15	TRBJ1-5	ATSSETGGRH
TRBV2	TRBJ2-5	ASSEFRGETQY
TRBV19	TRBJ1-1	ASSAWTGGNTEAF
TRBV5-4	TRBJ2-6	ASSLGQAGANVLT
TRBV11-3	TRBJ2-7	ASSLDPATGSSYEQY
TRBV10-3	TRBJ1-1	AISETVTMNTEAF
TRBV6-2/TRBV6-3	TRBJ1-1	ASSGPTPSNTEAF
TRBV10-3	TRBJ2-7	AIRAGAGGYEQY
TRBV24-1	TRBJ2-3	ATSDSSLAGADTQY
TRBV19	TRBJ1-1	ASAPLWGFGEAF
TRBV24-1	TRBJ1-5	ATSDLPRDRYLYSNQPQH
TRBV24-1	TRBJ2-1	ATSDLGKGGYNEQF
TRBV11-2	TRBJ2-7	ASSQYYEQY
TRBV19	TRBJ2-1	ASRETDTYNEQF
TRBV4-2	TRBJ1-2	ASSQETDRGHYGYT
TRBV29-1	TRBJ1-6	SVRDSGALH
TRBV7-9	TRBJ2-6	ASSFRQGEVSGANVLT
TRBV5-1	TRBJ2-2	ASSLRDYTTGELF
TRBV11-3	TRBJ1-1	ASSSTGGRNTEAF
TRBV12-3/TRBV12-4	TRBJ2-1	ASTLGGEQF
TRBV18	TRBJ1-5	ASSPTGDQPQH
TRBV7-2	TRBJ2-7	ASSSRAAYEQY
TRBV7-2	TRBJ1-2	ASSLAGREGGGYT
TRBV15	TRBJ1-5	ATSRAKQQGAGQPQH
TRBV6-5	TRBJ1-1	ASSSTGNTEAF
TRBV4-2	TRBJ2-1	ASSQVGSGVYNEQF
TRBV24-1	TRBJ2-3	ATSDRGTSGGADTQY
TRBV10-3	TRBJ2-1	ALRAVNSSYNEQF
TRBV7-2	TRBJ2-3	ASSLDSQGVNTQY
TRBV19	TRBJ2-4	ASSIAGIAKNIQY
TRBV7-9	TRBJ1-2	ASSPGQGGHYNYGYT
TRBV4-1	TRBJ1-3	ASSRAPELSGNTIY
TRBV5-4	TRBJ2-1	ASSFPFSYNEQF
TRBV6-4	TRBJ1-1	ASSEGRGTEAF